The text below deals with one TCR beta chain. The data were taken from a study of OX40 agonist ivuxolimab in advanced cancers. Study-wide context: Enrolled patients in dose escalation had cancers that were hepatocellular carcinoma, melanoma, renal cell or head and neck cancer.

Here immunoSEQ multiplex PCR was the method, and the copy in TCRdb shows in-frame clones only, minus some. The sample yields 46,000 or so clones, around 77% seen once. Germline assignment: CDR1 SGHRS and CDR2 YFSETQ. The V end lost 1 base, the J end lost 0 bases, and 8 bases lay between the germline ends. This CDR3 contains 14 residues. The chain combines TRBV5-1 with TRBJ2-7; D call uncertain. The receptor comes from an adult with an advanced solid tumor such as melanoma, head and neck, liver or kidney cancer. The sample here was CD4+ or CD8+ T cells sorted from blood, taken in a trial of the OX40 agonist ivuxolimab. The CDR3 sequence is CASSLLTTSYEQYF. In nucleotides, the CDR3 is TGCGCCAGCAGCTTGCTGACAACCTCCTACGAGCAGTACTTC.